This TCR beta chain was identified during a study of CD8 T cells in Susac syndrome. The study sequenced TCR beta in blood CD8+ and CD4+ T cells. The CDR3 is 16 residues long. V gave up 4 bases and J gave up 1 base, with 11 bases separating them. Germline-derived CDR1 and CDR2 are SEHNR and FQNEAQ (reference sequence). RNA, at 0.5 to 1 ug, was reverse transcribed with random hexamers. The method of amplification for TCR beta CDR3 was immunoSEQ multiplex PCR, covering 54 Vbeta and 13 Jbeta. TCRdb re-analysed the immunoSEQ multiplex PCR reads in MiXCR, keeping a single row per CDR3 protein. The top ten hold about 0.11% of the sample, which has 250,000 to 300,000 distinct CDR3 sequences, around 83% seen once.

The source is a human donor with multiple sclerosis. Sequencing input: CD8+ T cells from PBMCs. This chain connects TRBV7-9 to TRBJ2-6; no reliable D call. The CDR3 DNA follows: TGTGCCAGCAGCTCTACGACGCAGTCTGGGGCCAACGTCCTGACTTTC. This gives the protein CASSSTTQSGANVLTF.